This T cell receptor beta chain was identified during a study of cytomegalovirus exposure and HLA in healthy donors. Germline values: CDR1 SGHRS, CDR2 YFSETQ. The V end lost 0 bases, the J end lost 8 bases, and 6 bases lay between the germline ends. This CDR3 region has 13 residues. Primers: 60 Vbeta forward and 13 Jbeta reverse. TCRdb's table, derived via immunoSEQ multiplex PCR, lists solely in-frame clones and lacks some. The profile shows around 140,000 clones, about 78% of them singletons. Healthy bone marrow donors made up the donor group. Sequencing was carried out using PBMCs. V and J are TRBV5-1 and TRBJ1-6; D not certain. The source of this sequence is a man between 45 and 60 years old in good health and CMV-seropositive. CDR3 in amino acids: CASSLAGDSPLHF. CDR3 nucleotides: TGCGCCAGCAGCTTGGCCGGGGATTCACCCCTCCACTTT.